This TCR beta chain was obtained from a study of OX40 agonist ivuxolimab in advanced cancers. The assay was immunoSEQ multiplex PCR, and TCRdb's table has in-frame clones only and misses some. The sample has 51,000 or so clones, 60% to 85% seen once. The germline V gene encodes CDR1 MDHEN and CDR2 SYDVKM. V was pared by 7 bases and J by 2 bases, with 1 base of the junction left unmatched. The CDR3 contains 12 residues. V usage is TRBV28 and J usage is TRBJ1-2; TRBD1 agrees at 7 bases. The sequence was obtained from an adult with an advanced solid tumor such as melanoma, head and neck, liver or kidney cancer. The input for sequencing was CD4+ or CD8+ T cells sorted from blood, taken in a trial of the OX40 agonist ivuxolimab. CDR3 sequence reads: CASTTGNYGYTF. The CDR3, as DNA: TGTGCCAGCACGACAGGGAACTATGGCTACACCTTC.